Presented here are 5 T cell receptor beta chains from one specimen sequenced in a study of OX40 agonist ivuxolimab in advanced cancers. Profiling relied on immunoSEQ multiplex PCR, and the TCRdb table lists in-frame clones only, not all of them. Among about 77,000 clones, about nine tenths were seen once, and the ten largest hold 1.5% to 2%. Specimen: CD4+ or CD8+ T cells sorted from blood, collected in a trial of the OX40 agonist ivuxolimab. The receptors stem from an adult with an advanced solid tumor such as melanoma, head and neck, liver or kidney cancer.

DNA for the CDR3: TGTGCCAGCAGCTTGGCGGGGGCGGGAGAGACCCAGTACTTC. Translation gives CASSLAGAGETQYF. This chain links TRBV7-9 with TRBJ2-5; the D gene is possibly TRBD2 (7 bases). The germline V and J ends were trimmed by 3 bases and 4 bases, with 12 bases remaining between them. The CDR3 spans 14 residues. Germline-derived CDR1 and CDR2 are SEHNR and FQNEAQ (reference sequence).

The V call is TRBV30, the J call TRBJ1-1; maybe TRBD1 (6 bases). The length of the CDR3 is 16 residues. Germline V CDR1 and CDR2: GTSNPN, SVGIG (reference sequence). V was trimmed by 2 bases and J by 4 bases, leaving 20 bases between them. CDR3 region: CAWSPGGTLPLTEAFF. Written as DNA, the CDR3 is TGTGCCTGGAGTCCAGGCGGGACATTGCCACTCACTGAAGCTTTCTTT.

This chain uses TRBV7-2 with TRBJ2-1; D uncertain. V was pared by 5 bases and J by 1 base, with 12 bases between. The CDR3 covers 15 residues. The V gene's germline CDR1 is SGHTA and CDR2 FQGNSA. CDR3 DNA: TGTGCCAGCAGCCTCGAGGACCGGTCCTACAATGAGCAGTTCTTC. Translation: CASSLEDRSYNEQFF. The variable domain in full, completed from reference TRBV7-2 and TRBJ2-1, reads GAGVSQSPSNKVTEKGKDVELRCDPISGHTALYWYRQSLGQGLEFLIYFQGNSAPDKSGLPSDRFSAERTGGSVSTLTIQRTQQEDSAVYLCASSLEDRSYNEQFFGPGTRLTVL.

This chain connects TRBV7-6 to TRBJ1-5; no definite D call. The CDR3 runs to 14 residues. The germline V gene encodes CDR1 SGHVS and CDR2 FNYEAQ. Trimming cost V 10 bases and J 0 bases, with 13 bases left between them. CDR3 coding DNA: TGTGCCATTTCGGGCGATGATAGCAATCAGCCCCAGCATTTT. It translates to CAISGDDSNQPQHF.

This chain connects TRBV28 to TRBJ1-1, with TRBD1 identical over 7 bases. The CDR3 is 12 residues long. With V trimmed by 5 bases and J by 5 bases, 2 bases remained unmatched. CDR1 and CDR2 (germline): MDHEN, SYDVKM. The CDR3 here is CASSEQGTEAFF. The CDR3 nucleotides read TGTGCCAGCAGTGAACAGGGGACTGAAGCTTTCTTT.